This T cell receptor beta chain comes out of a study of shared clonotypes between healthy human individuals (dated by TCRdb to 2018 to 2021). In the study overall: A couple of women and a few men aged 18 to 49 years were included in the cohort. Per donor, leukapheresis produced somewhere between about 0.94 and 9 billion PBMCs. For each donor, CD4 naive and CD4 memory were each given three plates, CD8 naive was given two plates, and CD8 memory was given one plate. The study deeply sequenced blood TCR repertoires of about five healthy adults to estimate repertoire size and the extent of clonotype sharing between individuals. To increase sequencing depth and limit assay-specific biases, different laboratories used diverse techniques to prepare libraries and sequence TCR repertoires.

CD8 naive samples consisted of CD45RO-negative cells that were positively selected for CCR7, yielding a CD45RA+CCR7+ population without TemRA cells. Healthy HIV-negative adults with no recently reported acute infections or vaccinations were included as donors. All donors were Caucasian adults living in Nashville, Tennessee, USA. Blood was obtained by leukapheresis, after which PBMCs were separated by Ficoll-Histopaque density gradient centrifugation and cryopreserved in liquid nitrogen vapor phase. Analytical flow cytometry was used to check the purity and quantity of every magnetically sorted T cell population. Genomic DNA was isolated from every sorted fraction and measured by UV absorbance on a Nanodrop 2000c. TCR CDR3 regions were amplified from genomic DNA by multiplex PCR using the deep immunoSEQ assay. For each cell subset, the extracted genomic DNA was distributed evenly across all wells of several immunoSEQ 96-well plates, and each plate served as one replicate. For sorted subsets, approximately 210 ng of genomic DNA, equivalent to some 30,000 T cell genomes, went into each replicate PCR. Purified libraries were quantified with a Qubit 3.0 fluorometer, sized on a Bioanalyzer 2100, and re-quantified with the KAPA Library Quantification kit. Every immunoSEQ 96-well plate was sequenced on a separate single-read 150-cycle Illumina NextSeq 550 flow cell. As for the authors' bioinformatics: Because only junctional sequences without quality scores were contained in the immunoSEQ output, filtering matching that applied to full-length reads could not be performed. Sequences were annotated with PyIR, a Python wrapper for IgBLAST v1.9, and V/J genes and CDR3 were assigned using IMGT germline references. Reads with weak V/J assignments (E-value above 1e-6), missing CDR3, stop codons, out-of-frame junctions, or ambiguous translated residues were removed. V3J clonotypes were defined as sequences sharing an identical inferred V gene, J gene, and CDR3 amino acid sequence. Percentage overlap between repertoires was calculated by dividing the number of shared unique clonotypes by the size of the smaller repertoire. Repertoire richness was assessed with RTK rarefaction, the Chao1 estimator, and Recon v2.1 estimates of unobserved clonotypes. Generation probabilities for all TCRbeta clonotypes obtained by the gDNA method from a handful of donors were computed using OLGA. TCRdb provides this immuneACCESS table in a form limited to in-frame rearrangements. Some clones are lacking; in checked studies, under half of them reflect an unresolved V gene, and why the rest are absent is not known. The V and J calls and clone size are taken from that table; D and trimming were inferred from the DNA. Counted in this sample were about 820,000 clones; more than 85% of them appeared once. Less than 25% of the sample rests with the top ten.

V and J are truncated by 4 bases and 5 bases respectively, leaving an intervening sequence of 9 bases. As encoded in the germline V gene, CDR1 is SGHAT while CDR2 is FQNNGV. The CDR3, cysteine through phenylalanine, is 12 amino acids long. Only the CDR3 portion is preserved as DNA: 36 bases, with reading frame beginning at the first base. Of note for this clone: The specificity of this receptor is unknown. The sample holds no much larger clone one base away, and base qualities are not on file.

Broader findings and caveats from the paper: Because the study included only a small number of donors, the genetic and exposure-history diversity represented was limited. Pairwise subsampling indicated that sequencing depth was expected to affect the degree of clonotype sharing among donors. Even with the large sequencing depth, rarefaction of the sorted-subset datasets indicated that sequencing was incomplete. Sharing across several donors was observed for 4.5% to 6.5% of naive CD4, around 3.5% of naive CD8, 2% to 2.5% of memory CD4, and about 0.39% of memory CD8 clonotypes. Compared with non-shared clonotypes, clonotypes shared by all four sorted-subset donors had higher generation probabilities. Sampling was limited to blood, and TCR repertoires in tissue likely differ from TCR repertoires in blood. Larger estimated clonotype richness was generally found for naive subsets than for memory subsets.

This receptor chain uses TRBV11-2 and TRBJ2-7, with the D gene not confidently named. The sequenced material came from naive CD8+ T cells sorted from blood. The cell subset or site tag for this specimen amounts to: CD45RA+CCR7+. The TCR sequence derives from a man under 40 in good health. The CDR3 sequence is CASSWMSDEQYF. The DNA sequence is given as TGTGCCAGCAGCTGGATGAGTGACGAGCAGTACTTC.